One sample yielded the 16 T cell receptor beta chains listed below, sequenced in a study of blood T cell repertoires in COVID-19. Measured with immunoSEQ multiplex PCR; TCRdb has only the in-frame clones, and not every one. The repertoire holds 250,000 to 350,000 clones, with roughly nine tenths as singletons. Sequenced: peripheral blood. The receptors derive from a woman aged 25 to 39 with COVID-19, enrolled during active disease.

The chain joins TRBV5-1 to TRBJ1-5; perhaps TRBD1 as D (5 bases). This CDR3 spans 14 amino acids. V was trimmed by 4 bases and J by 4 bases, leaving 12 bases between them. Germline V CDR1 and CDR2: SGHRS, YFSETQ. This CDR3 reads CASSPSAGNQPQHF. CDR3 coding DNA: TGCGCCAGCAGCCCAAGTGCAGGGAATCAGCCCCAGCATTTT.

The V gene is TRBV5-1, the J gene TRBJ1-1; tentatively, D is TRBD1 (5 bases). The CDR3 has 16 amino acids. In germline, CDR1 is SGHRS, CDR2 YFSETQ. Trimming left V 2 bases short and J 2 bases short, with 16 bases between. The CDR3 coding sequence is TGCGCCAGCAGCTTCACCCCGACAGAGACTAACACTGAAGCTTTCTTT. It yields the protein CASSFTPTETNTEAFF.

The CDR3 DNA follows: TGTGCCACCGGGAGTTTAGGCACTGAAGCTTTCTTT. The encoded protein is CATGSLGTEAFF. V is TRBV19 and J is TRBJ1-1; D call uncertain. Germline V CDR1 and CDR2: LNHDA, SQIVND (reference sequence). V lost 10 bases and J 4 bases, leaving 13 bases between the germline ends. The CDR3 loop spans 12 amino acids.

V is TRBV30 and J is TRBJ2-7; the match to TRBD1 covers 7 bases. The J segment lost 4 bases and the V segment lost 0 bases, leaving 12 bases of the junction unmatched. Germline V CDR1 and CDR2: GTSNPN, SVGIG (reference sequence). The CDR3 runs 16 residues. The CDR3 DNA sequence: TGTGCCTGGAGTGTACGGACAGGCACGTCCCCGTACGAGCAGTACTTC. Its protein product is CAWSVRTGTSPYEQYF.

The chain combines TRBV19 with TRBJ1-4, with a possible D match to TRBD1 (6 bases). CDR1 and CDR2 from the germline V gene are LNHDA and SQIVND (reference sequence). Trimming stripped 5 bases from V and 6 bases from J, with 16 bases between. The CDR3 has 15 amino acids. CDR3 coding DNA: TGTGCCAGTAGTTATGGGGGACAACCGGATGAAAAACTGTTTTTT. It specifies CASSYGGQPDEKLFF. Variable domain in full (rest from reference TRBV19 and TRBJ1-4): DGGITQSPKYLFRKEGQNVTLSCEQNLNHDAMYWYRQDPGQGLRLIYYSQIVNDFQKGDIAEGYSVSREKKESFPLTVTSAQKNPTAFYLCASSYGGQPDEKLFFGSGTQLSVL.

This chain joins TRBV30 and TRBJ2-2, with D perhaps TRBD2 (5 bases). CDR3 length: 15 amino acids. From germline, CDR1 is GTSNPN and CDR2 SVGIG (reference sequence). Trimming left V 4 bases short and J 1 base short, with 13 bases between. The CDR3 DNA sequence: TGTGCCTGGAAATTGACACTAGAGAACACCGGGGAGCTGTTTTTT. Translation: CAWKLTLENTGELFF.

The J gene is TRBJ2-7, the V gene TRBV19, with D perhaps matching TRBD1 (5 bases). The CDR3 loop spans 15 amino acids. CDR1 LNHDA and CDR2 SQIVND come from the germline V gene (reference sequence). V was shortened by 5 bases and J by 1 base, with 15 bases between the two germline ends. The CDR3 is CASSEDTASSYEQYF. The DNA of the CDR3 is TGTGCCAGTAGTGAGGACACTGCTAGTTCCTACGAGCAGTACTTC.

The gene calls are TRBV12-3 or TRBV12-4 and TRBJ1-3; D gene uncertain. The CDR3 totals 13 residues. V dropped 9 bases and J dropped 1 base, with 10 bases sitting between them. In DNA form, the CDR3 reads TGTGCCAGAGCGAGCGCGTCTGGAAACACCATATATTTT. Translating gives CARASASGNTIYF.

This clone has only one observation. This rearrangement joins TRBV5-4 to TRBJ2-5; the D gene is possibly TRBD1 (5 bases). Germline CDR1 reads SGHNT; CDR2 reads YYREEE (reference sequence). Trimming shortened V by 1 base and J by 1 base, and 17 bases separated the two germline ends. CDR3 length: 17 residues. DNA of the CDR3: TGTGCCAGCAGCTTGAGTTGGCGGCAGGGCTCCCAAGAGACCCAGTACTTC. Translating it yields CASSLSWRQGSQETQYF.

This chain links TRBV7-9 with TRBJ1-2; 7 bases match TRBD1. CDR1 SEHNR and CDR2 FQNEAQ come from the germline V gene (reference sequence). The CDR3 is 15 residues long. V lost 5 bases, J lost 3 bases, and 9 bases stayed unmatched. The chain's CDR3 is CASSLWTGHDYGYTF. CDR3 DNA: TGTGCCAGCAGCCTGTGGACAGGCCACGACTATGGCTACACCTTC. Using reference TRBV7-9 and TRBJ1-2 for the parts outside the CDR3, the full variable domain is DTGVSQNPRHKITKRGQNVTFRCDPISEHNRLYWYRQTLGQGPEFLTYFQNEAQLEKSRLLSDRFSAERPKGSFSTLEIQRTEQGDSAMYLCASSLWTGHDYGYTFGSGTRLTVV.

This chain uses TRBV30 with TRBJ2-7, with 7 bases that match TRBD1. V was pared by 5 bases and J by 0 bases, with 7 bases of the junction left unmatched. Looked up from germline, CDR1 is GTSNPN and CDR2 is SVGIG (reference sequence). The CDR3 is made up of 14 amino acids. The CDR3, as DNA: TGTGCCTGGGGCACAGGGGCTCTCTCCTACGAGCAGTACTTC. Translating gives CAWGTGALSYEQYF.

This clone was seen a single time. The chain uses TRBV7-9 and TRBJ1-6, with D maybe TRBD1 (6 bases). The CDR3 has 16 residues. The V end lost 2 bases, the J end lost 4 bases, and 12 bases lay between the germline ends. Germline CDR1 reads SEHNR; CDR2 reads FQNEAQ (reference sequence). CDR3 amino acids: CASSLPRDTYNSPLHF. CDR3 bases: TGTGCCAGCAGCTTACCCAGGGACACTTATAATTCACCCCTCCACTTT. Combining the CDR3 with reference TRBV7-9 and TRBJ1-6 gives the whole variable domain DTGVSQNPRHKITKRGQNVTFRCDPISEHNRLYWYRQTLGQGPEFLTYFQNEAQLEKSRLLSDRFSAERPKGSFSTLEIQRTEQGDSAMYLCASSLPRDTYNSPLHFGNGTRLTVT.

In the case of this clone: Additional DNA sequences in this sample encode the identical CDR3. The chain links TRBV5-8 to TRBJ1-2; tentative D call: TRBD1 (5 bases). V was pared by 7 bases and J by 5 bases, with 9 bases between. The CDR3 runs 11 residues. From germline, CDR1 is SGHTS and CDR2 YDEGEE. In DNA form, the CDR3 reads TGTGCCAGCGGCGACAGTTATGGCTACACCTTC. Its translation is CASGDSYGYTF.

The CDR3 sequence: CASSLAGGPSNYGYTF. In DNA form, the CDR3 reads TGTGCCAGCAGCTTGGCGGGGGGACCTTCTAACTATGGCTACACCTTC. This chain uses TRBV5-4 with TRBJ1-2; the D gene is possibly TRBD1 (5 bases). This CDR3 region has 16 residues. V shed 0 bases and J shed 0 bases, with 12 bases lying between them. CDR1 is SGHNT and CDR2 is YYREEE in the germline V gene (reference sequence). The entire variable domain, with the rest obtained from reference TRBV5-4 and TRBJ1-2, is as follows: ETGVTQSPTHLIKTRGQQVTLRCSSQSGHNTVSWYQQALGQGPQFIFQYYREEENGRGNFPPRFSGLQFPNYSSELNVNALELDDSALYLCASSLAGGPSNYGYTFGSGTRLTVV.

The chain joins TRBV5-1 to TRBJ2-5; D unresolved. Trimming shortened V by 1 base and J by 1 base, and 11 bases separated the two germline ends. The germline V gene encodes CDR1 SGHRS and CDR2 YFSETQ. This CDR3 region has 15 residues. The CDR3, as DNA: TGCGCCAGCAGCTTGTCCCAACCGCGCCAAGAGACCCAGTACTTC. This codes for CASSLSQPRQETQYF.

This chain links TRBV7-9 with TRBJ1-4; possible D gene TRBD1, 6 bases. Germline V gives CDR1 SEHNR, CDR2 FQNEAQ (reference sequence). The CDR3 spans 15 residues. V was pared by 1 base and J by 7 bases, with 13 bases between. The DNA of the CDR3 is TGTGCCAGCAGCTTAGGGGAGCGCAGGGGTGAAAAACTGTTTTTT. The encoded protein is CASSLGERRGEKLFF.